This TCR beta chain was observed in a study of blood T cell repertoires in COVID-19. As for the study in general: Some COVID-19 samples were acute and others convalescent; all came from the United States, Italy and Spain. T cells, B-cell-depleted T cells, or PBMCs supplied cDNA or gDNA.

The protocol was immunoSEQ multiplex PCR, while the TCRdb copy is restricted to in-frame clones and leaves out a portion. This table holds around 450,000 clones, around 89% found once. J was trimmed by 0 bases and V by 3 bases; bases with no gene match: 10. The CDR3 has 18 residues. Germline CDR1 MDHEN, CDR2 SYDVKM. The specimen was peripheral blood. This TCR came from a woman younger than 45 with acute or convalescent COVID-19. The V call is TRBV28, the J call TRBJ1-5, with 8 bases matching TRBD1. CDR3 nucleotides: TGTGCCAGCAGTTTTTTTCCCGGACAGGGCCGTAGCAATCAGCCCCAGCATTTT. Its translation: CASSFFPGQGRSNQPQHF.